This T cell receptor beta chain was retrieved from a study of blood T cell repertoires in COVID-19. On the study more broadly: T cells, B-cell-depleted T cells, or PBMCs supplied cDNA or gDNA.

TCRdb's copy holds only in-frame clones and misses some; the assay was immunoSEQ multiplex PCR. The data hold 240,000 or so clones, with around 87% observed a single time. Sample: peripheral blood. The sequence derives from a woman in her seventies with active or convalescent COVID-19.

The CDR3, as DNA: TGTGCCAGCAGTGGAGAGGAGACTCAGCCCCAGCATTTT. It yields the protein CASSGEETQPQHF. V gene TRBV27 combines with J gene TRBJ1-5; D remains unclear. CDR1 is MNHEY, CDR2 SMNVEV, per germline (reference sequence). The CDR3 covers 13 residues. V gave up 5 bases and J gave up 6 bases, with 11 bases separating them.